The rows below give T cell receptor beta chains drawn from one sample of a study of cytomegalovirus exposure and HLA in healthy donors. TCRdb's table, derived via immunoSEQ multiplex PCR, lists solely in-frame clones and lacks some. The sample includes fewer than 250,000 clones, about 84% of them seen just once. Sequenced sample: PBMCs. The receptor source for this set is a woman between 18 and 29 years old in good health and CMV-seronegative. CDR3s include the opening cysteine and the closing phenylalanine or tryptophan. The D gene is left open where the match is weak. Only part of the rows carry a size: once, few, many, or a class if the clone is expanded.

abundance: .; v_gene: TRBV25-1; len: 15; j_gene: TRBJ2-1; d_gene: TRBD2; CDR3aa: CASGRASGSLNEQFF; CDR3nt: TGTGCCAGCGGCCGGGCTAGCGGGAGCCTGAATGAGCAGTTCTTC
abundance: .; v_gene: TRBV10-3; len: 13; j_gene: TRBJ2-3; d_gene: TRBD2; CDR3aa: CAITSGRADTQYF; CDR3nt: TGTGCCATCACCAGCGGGAGGGCAGATACGCAGTATTTT
abundance: .; v_gene: TRBV6-5; len: 14; j_gene: TRBJ1-1; d_gene: .; CDR3aa: CASSYSSLNTEAFF; CDR3nt: TGTGCCAGCAGTTACTCGTCATTGAACACTGAAGCTTTCTTT
abundance: .; v_gene: TRBV28; len: 13; j_gene: TRBJ2-5; d_gene: .; CDR3aa: CATKVQGQETQYF; CDR3nt: TGTGCCACCAAAGTACAGGGTCAAGAGACCCAGTACTTC
abundance: .; v_gene: TRBV20-1; len: 11; j_gene: TRBJ2-7; d_gene: TRBD1; CDR3aa: CSAERGPEQYF; CDR3nt: TGCAGTGCCGAGAGGGGGCCCGAGCAGTACTTC
abundance: .; v_gene: TRBV2; len: 15; j_gene: TRBJ2-3; d_gene: .; CDR3aa: CASSDYRTPSDTQYF; CDR3nt: TGTGCCAGCAGTGATTACAGGACCCCGTCGGATACGCAGTATTTT
abundance: .; v_gene: TRBV5-1; len: 15; j_gene: TRBJ1-6; d_gene: TRBD1; CDR3aa: CASSLRQGNNSPLHF; CDR3nt: TGCGCCAGCAGCTTGAGACAGGGTAATAATTCACCCCTCCACTTT
abundance: .; v_gene: TRBV10-1; len: 14; j_gene: TRBJ2-3; d_gene: TRBD2; CDR3aa: CASSVSGGTDTQYF; CDR3nt: TGCGCCAGCAGTGTAAGCGGGGGCACAGATACGCAGTATTTT
abundance: .; v_gene: TRBV30; len: 17; j_gene: TRBJ1-1; d_gene: .; CDR3aa: CAWSATEFPTTNTEAFF; CDR3nt: TGTGCCTGGAGTGCAACGGAGTTTCCAACTACTAACACTGAAGCTTTCTTT
abundance: .; v_gene: TRBV5-6; len: 17; j_gene: TRBJ1-1; d_gene: .; CDR3aa: CASSWGEGRDKEERAFF; CDR3nt: TGTGCCAGCAGCTGGGGGGAGGGACGGGACAAGGAGGAGAGAGCTTTCTTT
abundance: .; v_gene: TRBV4-2; len: 13; j_gene: TRBJ1-3; d_gene: .; CDR3aa: CASRQAPGNTIYF; CDR3nt: TGTGCCAGCAGACAGGCCCCTGGAAACACCATATATTTT
abundance: .; v_gene: TRBV7-3; len: 14; j_gene: TRBJ1-1; d_gene: TRBD1; CDR3aa: CASSEQGLGTEAFF; CDR3nt: TGTGCCAGCAGCGAACAGGGGCTTGGGACTGAAGCTTTCTTT
abundance: .; v_gene: TRBV7-9; len: 14; j_gene: TRBJ2-7; d_gene: .; CDR3aa: CASSLVQGSYEQYF; CDR3nt: TGTGCCAGCAGCTTAGTCCAGGGATCCTACGAGCAGTACTTC
abundance: .; v_gene: TRBV6-5; len: 11; j_gene: TRBJ1-2; d_gene: .; CDR3aa: CASSYGGGYTF; CDR3nt: TGTGCCAGCAGTTACGGGGGCGGCTACACCTTC
abundance: .; v_gene: TRBV4-1; len: 17; j_gene: TRBJ2-3; d_gene: TRBD2; CDR3aa: CASSQEGAGGEADTQYF; CDR3nt: TGCGCCAGCAGCCAAGAGGGGGCGGGAGGAGAAGCAGATACGCAGTATTTT
abundance: .; v_gene: TRBV2; len: 12; j_gene: TRBJ2-5; d_gene: .; CDR3aa: CASRAQGETQYF; CDR3nt: TGTGCCAGCAGGGCCCAGGGAGAGACCCAGTACTTC
abundance: .; v_gene: TRBV5-1; len: 15; j_gene: TRBJ2-5; d_gene: TRBD1; CDR3aa: CASSLGPGGGETQYF; CDR3nt: TGCGCCAGCAGCTTGGGGCCAGGGGGCGGAGAGACCCAGTACTTC
abundance: few; v_gene: TRBV30; len: 13; j_gene: TRBJ1-6; d_gene: .; CDR3aa: CAWTPGRNSPLHF; CDR3nt: TGTGCCTGGACGCCAGGGCGCAATTCACCCCTCCACTTT
abundance: .; v_gene: TRBV5-1; len: 14; j_gene: TRBJ1-1; d_gene: .; CDR3aa: CASSLAGGDTEAFF; CDR3nt: TGCGCCAGCAGCTTGGCCGGAGGGGACACTGAAGCTTTCTTT
abundance: .; v_gene: TRBV7-6; len: 13; j_gene: TRBJ2-1; d_gene: TRBD2; CDR3aa: CASSLTVAGEQFF; CDR3nt: TGTGCCAGCAGCCTGACGGTAGCGGGAGAGCAGTTCTTC
abundance: once; v_gene: TRBV7-6; len: 15; j_gene: TRBJ2-1; d_gene: .; CDR3aa: CASSLVPAAGHEQFF; CDR3nt: TGTGCCAGCAGCTTAGTGCCGGCCGCTGGGCATGAGCAGTTCTTC
abundance: .; v_gene: TRBV11-2; len: 14; j_gene: TRBJ1-4; d_gene: .; CDR3aa: CASSRRVLGEKLFF; CDR3nt: TGTGCCAGCAGCCGCAGGGTTCTGGGTGAAAAACTGTTTTTT
abundance: .; v_gene: TRBV19; len: 13; j_gene: TRBJ1-4; d_gene: .; CDR3aa: CASSWAGNEKLFF; CDR3nt: TGTGCCAGTAGTTGGGCGGGTAATGAAAAACTGTTTTTT
abundance: once; v_gene: TRBV4-1; len: 14; j_gene: TRBJ2-7; d_gene: .; CDR3aa: CASSQGATTYEQYF; CDR3nt: TGCGCCAGCAGCCAAGGAGCGACCACCTACGAGCAGTACTTC
abundance: .; v_gene: TRBV5-1; len: 12; j_gene: TRBJ1-2; d_gene: .; CDR3aa: CASRGPDYGYTF; CDR3nt: TGCGCCAGCAGGGGCCCCGACTATGGCTACACCTTC
abundance: .; v_gene: TRBV7-2; len: 16; j_gene: TRBJ2-1; d_gene: TRBD2; CDR3aa: CASSLVAGLAGGEQFF; CDR3nt: TGTGCCAGCAGCTTAGTTGCTGGACTAGCGGGAGGCGAGCAGTTCTTC
abundance: .; v_gene: TRBV11-2; len: 15; j_gene: TRBJ2-7; d_gene: .; CDR3aa: CASGLDPLSSYEQYF; CDR3nt: TGTGCCAGCGGGCTGGATCCTCTGAGCTCCTACGAGCAGTACTTC
abundance: .; v_gene: TRBV27; len: 15; j_gene: TRBJ2-5; d_gene: TRBD2; CDR3aa: CASKSSGGVLETQYF; CDR3nt: TGTGCCAGCAAGTCTAGCGGGGGGGTCTTAGAGACCCAGTACTTC
abundance: .; v_gene: TRBV27; len: 16; j_gene: TRBJ2-7; d_gene: TRBD1; CDR3aa: CASSSSLGTGAYEQYF; CDR3nt: TGTGCCAGCAGTTCGTCCCTAGGGACAGGGGCCTACGAGCAGTACTTC
abundance: few; v_gene: TRBV19; len: 14; j_gene: TRBJ1-1; d_gene: .; CDR3aa: CASMDRSWNTEAFF; CDR3nt: TGTGCCAGTATGGACAGATCATGGAACACTGAAGCTTTCTTT
abundance: .; v_gene: TRBV4-2; len: 15; j_gene: TRBJ2-7; d_gene: TRBD2; CDR3aa: CASSREGAGAYEQYF; CDR3nt: TGTGCCAGCAGCAGAGAGGGAGCGGGGGCCTACGAGCAGTACTTC
abundance: .; v_gene: TRBV4-1; len: 14; j_gene: TRBJ2-7; d_gene: .; CDR3aa: CASSQDWTTYEQYF; CDR3nt: TGCGCCAGCAGCCAAGATTGGACAACCTACGAGCAGTACTTC
abundance: .; v_gene: TRBV27; len: 16; j_gene: TRBJ2-3; d_gene: TRBD2; CDR3aa: CASSFSLAGATDTQYF; CDR3nt: TGTGCCAGCAGTTTCAGCCTAGCGGGAGCTACAGATACGCAGTATTTT
abundance: few; v_gene: TRBV5-1; len: 13; j_gene: TRBJ1-2; d_gene: .; CDR3aa: CASSAKQGYGYTF; CDR3nt: TGCGCCAGCAGCGCCAAGCAGGGTTATGGCTACACCTTC
abundance: .; v_gene: TRBV4-1; len: 15; j_gene: TRBJ1-4; d_gene: .; CDR3aa: CASSQVSGGREKLFF; CDR3nt: TGCGCCAGCAGCCAAGTTTCGGGGGGCAGGGAAAAACTGTTTTTT
abundance: .; v_gene: TRBV27; len: 15; j_gene: TRBJ2-1; d_gene: TRBD2; CDR3aa: CASSSAGGSYNEQFF; CDR3nt: TGTGCCAGCAGTTCAGCGGGAGGTTCTTACAATGAGCAGTTCTTC
abundance: .; v_gene: TRBV16; len: 12; j_gene: TRBJ2-3; d_gene: .; CDR3aa: CASSQFLDTQYF; CDR3nt: TGTGCCAGCAGCCAATTCCTCGATACGCAGTATTTT
abundance: .; v_gene: TRBV5-1; len: 13; j_gene: TRBJ2-5; d_gene: .; CDR3aa: CASSLATKETQYF; CDR3nt: TGCGCCAGCAGCTTGGCGACTAAAGAGACCCAGTACTTC
abundance: .; v_gene: TRBV9; len: 15; j_gene: TRBJ1-1; d_gene: TRBD1; CDR3aa: CASSGHHRGDTEAFF; CDR3nt: TGTGCCAGCAGCGGTCATCACAGGGGGGATACTGAAGCTTTCTTT
abundance: .; v_gene: TRBV29-1; len: 13; j_gene: TRBJ1-2; d_gene: TRBD1; CDR3aa: CSVITGGIGGYTF; CDR3nt: TGCAGCGTGATAACAGGGGGTATAGGTGGCTACACCTTC
abundance: .; v_gene: TRBV5-4; len: 14; j_gene: TRBJ2-1; d_gene: TRBD1; CDR3aa: CASRVTGADNEQFF; CDR3nt: TGTGCCAGCAGAGTGACAGGGGCAGACAATGAGCAGTTCTTC
abundance: .; v_gene: TRBV2; len: 15; j_gene: TRBJ2-3; d_gene: .; CDR3aa: CASSVATGNTDTQYF; CDR3nt: TGTGCCAGCAGTGTGGCTACGGGGAACACAGATACGCAGTATTTT
abundance: .; v_gene: TRBV9; len: 14; j_gene: TRBJ2-7; d_gene: .; CDR3aa: CASSVGKGLYEQYF; CDR3nt: TGTGCCAGCAGCGTAGGGAAGGGGCTGTACGAGCAGTACTTC